The TCR beta chain described here comes from a study of PD-1 blockade in classical Hodgkin lymphoma (dated by TCRdb to the early 2020s). Regarding the study in general: Nivolumab dosing was 3 mg/kg intravenously every 2 weeks, continuing until either disease progression or unacceptable toxicity. To define a peripheral blood immune signature of response to PD-1 blockade in classical Hodgkin lymphoma, the study combined TCR beta sequencing with CyTOF. What the research found in general, with its limitations: Baseline TCR diversity was reported as lower in newly diagnosed patients than in healthy donors, and lower still in relapsed/refractory patients. The study was limited to a single clinical trial cohort, and causes of repertoire differences, possibly disease activity or prior therapy, remained undefined. A significant rise by C4D1 was seen in CD4+ but not CD8+ TCR diversity (p=0.0027 vs p=0.16), with the rise being most apparent in complete responders (p=0.02). Lower diversity was observed in patients in whom nivolumab was started less than 1 year after ASCT, and these patients were excluded from later analyses so that confounding by immune reconstitution would be avoided. Trial patients achieving complete response had baseline diversity similar to newly diagnosed patients, whereas partial responders and progressors had significantly lower diversity.

Genomic DNA was extracted with the Qiagen DNeasy kit from unsorted PBMCs and from negatively selected CD4+ and CD8+ fractions. TCR beta CDR3 regions were subjected to amplification by immunoSEQ multiplex PCR with primers that anneal to V and J segments. A synthetic immune receptor repertoire was used to minimize amplification bias, and remaining bias was computationally removed after sequencing. Concerning the study's data processing: Repertoire diversity was quantified as the Shannon entropy index using custom Python scripts. Unsorted, CD4+ and CD8+ repertoires were analyzed separately, except for combined analyses in which CD4+ and CD8+ sequences were merged in silico. Clonal expansion was defined as at least a 2-fold frequency increase after treatment relative to C1D1, with a pseudocount of 0.5 for undetected baseline clones. Clones with 0 or 1 copy at C1D1 were classified as singleton clones, and clones with 2 or more copies were classified as non-singleton clones. By matching protein sequences in sorted samples from the same patient, clones expanded in unsorted samples were annotated as CD4+, CD8+ or unknown. Diversity changes from C1D1 to C4D1 were tested in paired samples using Wilcoxon tests. The clones in this table, taken by TCRdb from immuneACCESS, are in-frame only. Not every clone is retained; where verified, under half of the shortfall comes from an unresolved V gene, and the cause of the rest is unknown. The DNA gave D and trimming, while V, J and clone size come from that table. The sample records 90,000 to 100,000 clones, around four fifths of which are singletons. Around 8.9% of the sample belongs to the ten largest clones.

Details on this clone: Its antigen is unknown. Base quality data are lacking; no much larger clone is found one base away.

The time point label, read with the paper, signifies: cycle 4 day 1 (C4D1), after less than 7 weeks of nivolumab. Every trial patient had relapsed after autologous stem cell transplantation, and cohorts A, B and C differed in prior brentuximab vedotin exposure. A total of 50 to 70 patients with relapsed/refractory classical Hodgkin lymphoma made up the trial cohort, and each patient's best overall response was complete response, partial response or progressive disease. Single-agent nivolumab was administered to trial patients in the multi-cohort phase II CheckMate 205 trial. Best overall response was determined by an independent review committee according to the 2007 International Working Group response criteria. PBMCs from the trial were collected at three points: immediately before nivolumab initiation (C1D1), and during therapy at cycle 2 day 1 and cycle 4 day 1. Peripheral blood was collected in 8 mL Vacutainer Cell Preparation Tubes, from which PBMCs were isolated by centrifugation and then cryopreserved.

Deletion took 1 base off V and 4 bases off J, with a span of 5 bases between the germline ends. Per the germline V gene, SGHAT is the CDR1 and FQNNGV is the CDR2. CDR3 length: 13 amino acids, cysteine to phenylalanine. Just CDR3 DNA is preserved here, 39 bases in frame from base 1. This TCR was sampled from a human donor with classical Hodgkin lymphoma. Material: peripheral blood mononuclear cells (PBMCs), obtained before the fourth cycle of nivolumab. The chain is assembled from TRBV11-2 and TRBJ1-5; confidence is insufficient to name the D gene. In nucleotide form, the sequence is TGTGCCAGCAGCTTAGTTCTAAATCAGCCCCAGCATTTT. Translated, it gives CASSLVLNQPQHF.